A single sample gave rise to the 2 T cell receptor beta chains below, sequenced in a study of T cell responses to AZD1222 COVID-19 vaccine. Using immunoSEQ multiplex PCR, the repertoire was profiled, and TCRdb retains in-frame clones only, with some absent. The sample holds roughly 150,000 clones, over 75% seen once. Here the sequenced sample was peripheral blood, taken on day 0 of AZD1222 vaccination. The receptors shown here come from an adult in good health.

A single count supports this clone. The V gene is TRBV6-5, the J gene TRBJ1-2, with TRBD1 matching 7 bases. V lost 5 bases to trimming and J lost 0 bases; unmatched junction nucleotides: 6. Germline CDR1 reads MNHEY; CDR2 reads SVGAGI. This CDR3 comprises 15 residues. This CDR3 reads CASSLGGQTNYGYTF. The CDR3 DNA reads as TGTGCCAGCAGTCTGGGGGGACAGACTAACTATGGCTACACCTTC.

The chain uses TRBV6-2 or TRBV6-3 and TRBJ2-5; TRBD1 aligns across 7 bases. Germline V gene lookup returns CDR1 MNHEY and CDR2 SVGEGT. V shed 3 bases and J 5 bases; nucleotides not matched to a gene: 9. The CDR3 length is 15 residues. CDR3 in amino acids: CASSYSGTAEETQYF. The CDR3 DNA reads TGTGCCAGCAGTTATTCCGGGACAGCTGAGGAGACCCAGTACTTC.